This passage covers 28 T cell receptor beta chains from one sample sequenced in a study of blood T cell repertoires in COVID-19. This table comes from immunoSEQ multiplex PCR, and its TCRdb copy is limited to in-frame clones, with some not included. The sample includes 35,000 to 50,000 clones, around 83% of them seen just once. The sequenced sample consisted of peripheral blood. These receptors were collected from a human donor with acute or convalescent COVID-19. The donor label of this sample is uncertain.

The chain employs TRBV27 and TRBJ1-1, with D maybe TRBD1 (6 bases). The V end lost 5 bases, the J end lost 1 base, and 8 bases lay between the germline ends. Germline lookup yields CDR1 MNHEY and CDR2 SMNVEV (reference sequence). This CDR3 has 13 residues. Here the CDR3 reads CASSQQGNTEAFF. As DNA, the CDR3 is TGTGCCAGCAGTCAACAGGGGAACACTGAAGCTTTCTTT.

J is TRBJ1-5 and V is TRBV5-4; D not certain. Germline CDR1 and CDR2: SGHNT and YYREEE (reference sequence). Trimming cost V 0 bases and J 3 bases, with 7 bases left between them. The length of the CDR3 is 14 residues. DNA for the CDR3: TGTGCCAGCAGCTTGGCAGGCCCCAATCAGCCCCAGCATTTT. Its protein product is CASSLAGPNQPQHF.

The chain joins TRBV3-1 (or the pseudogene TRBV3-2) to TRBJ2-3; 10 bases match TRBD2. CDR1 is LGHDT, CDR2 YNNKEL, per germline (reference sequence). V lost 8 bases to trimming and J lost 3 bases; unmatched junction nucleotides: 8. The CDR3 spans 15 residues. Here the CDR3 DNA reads TGTGCCAGCTCTAGCGGGAGAGGGGAGACAGATACGCAGTATTTT. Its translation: CASSSGRGETDTQYF.

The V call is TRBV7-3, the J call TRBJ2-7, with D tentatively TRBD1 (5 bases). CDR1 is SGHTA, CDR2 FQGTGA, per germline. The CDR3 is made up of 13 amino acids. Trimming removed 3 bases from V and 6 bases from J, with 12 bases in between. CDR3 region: CASSLGPSLEQYF. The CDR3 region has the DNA TGTGCCAGCAGCTTGGGGCCATCCCTCGAGCAGTACTTC.

The CDR3 reads CASSSGQGYGYTF. In DNA, the CDR3 is TGTGCCAGCAGTTCCGGACAGGGATATGGCTACACCTTC. The chain combines TRBV12-3 or TRBV12-4 with TRBJ1-2, with 8 bases matching TRBD1. J gave up 5 bases and V 4 bases, and 3 bases lay outside the gene matches. There are 13 residues in the CDR3.

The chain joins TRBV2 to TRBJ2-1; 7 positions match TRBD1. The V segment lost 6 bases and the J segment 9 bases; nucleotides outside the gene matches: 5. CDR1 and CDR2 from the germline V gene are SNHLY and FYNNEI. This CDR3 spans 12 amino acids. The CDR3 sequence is CASRTDRAEQFF. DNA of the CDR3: TGTGCCAGCAGGACCGACAGGGCTGAGCAGTTCTTC. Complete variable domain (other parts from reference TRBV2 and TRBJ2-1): EPEVTQTPSHQVTQMGQEVILRCVPISNHLYFYWYRQILGQKVEFLVSFYNNEISEKSEIFDDQFSVERPDGSNFTLKIRSTKLEDSAMYFCASRTDRAEQFFGPGTRLTVL.

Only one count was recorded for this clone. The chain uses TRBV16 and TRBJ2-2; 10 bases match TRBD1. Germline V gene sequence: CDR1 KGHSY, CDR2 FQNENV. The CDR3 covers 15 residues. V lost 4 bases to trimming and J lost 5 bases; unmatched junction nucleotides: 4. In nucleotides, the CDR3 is TGTGCCAGCAGCCTCCAGGGACAGGGGACCGGGGAGCTGTTTTTT. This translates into CASSLQGQGTGELFF. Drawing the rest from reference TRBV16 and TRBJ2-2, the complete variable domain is GEEVAQTPKHLVRGEGQKAKLYCAPIKGHSYVFWYQQVLKNEFKFLISFQNENVFDETGMPKERFSAKCLPNSPCSLEIQATKLEDSAVYFCASSLQGQGTGELFFGEGSRLTVL.

The CDR3 here is CSVHVQEVYNEQFF. The CDR3, as DNA: TGCAGCGTCCATGTGCAGGAAGTTTACAATGAGCAGTTCTTC. The V and J genes are TRBV29-1 and TRBJ2-1; no clear D gene. The CDR3 consists of 14 residues. V was shortened by 6 bases and J by 4 bases, with 16 bases between the two germline ends. Looked up from germline, CDR1 is SQVTM and CDR2 is ANQGSEA.

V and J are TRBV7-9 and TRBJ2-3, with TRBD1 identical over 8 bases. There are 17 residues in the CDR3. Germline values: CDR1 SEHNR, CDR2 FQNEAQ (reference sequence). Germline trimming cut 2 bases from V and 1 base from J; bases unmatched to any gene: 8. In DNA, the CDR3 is TGTGCCAGCAGCTTAACAAGACAGGGGAGAGGCACAGATACGCAGTATTTT. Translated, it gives CASSLTRQGRGTDTQYF.

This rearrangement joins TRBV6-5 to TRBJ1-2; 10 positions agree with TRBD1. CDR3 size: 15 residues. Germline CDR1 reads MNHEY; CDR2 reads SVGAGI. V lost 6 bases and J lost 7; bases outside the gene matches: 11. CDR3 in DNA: TGTGCCAGCAGGCTGACAGGGGGCGTGTCAGGTGGCTACACCTTC. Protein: CASRLTGGVSGGYTF.

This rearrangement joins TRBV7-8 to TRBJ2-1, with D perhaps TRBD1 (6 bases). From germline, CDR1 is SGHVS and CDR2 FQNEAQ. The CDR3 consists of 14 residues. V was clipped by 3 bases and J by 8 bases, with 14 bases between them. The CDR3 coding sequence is TGTGCCAGCAGCTTCTGGGGGCTCAAGGATGAGCAGTTCTTC. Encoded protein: CASSFWGLKDEQFF.

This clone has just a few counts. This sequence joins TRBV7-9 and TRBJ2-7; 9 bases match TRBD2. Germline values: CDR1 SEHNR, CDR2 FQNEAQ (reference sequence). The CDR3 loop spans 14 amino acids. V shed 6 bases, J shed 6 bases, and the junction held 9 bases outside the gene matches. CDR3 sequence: CASSPGLASGEQYF. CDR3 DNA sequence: TGTGCCAGCAGTCCCGGACTAGCGTCGGGCGAGCAGTACTTC.

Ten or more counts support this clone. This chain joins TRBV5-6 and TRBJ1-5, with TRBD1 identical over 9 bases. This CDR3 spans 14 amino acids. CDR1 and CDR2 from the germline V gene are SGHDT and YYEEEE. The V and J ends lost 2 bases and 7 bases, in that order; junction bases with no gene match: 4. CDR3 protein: CASSLTGGDQPQHF. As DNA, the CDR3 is TGTGCCAGCAGCTTAACAGGGGGCGACCAGCCCCAGCATTTT.

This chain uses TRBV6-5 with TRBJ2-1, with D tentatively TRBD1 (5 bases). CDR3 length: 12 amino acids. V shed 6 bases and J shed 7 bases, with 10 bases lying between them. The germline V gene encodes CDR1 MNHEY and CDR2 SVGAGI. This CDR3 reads CASRKAGNEQFF. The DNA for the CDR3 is TGTGCCAGCAGAAAAGCAGGGAATGAGCAGTTCTTC.

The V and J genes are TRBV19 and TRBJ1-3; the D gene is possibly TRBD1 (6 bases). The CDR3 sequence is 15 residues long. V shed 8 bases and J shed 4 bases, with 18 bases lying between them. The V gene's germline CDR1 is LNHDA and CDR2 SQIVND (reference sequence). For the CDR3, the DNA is TGTGCCAGTGGAACAGGGAAAGTTACGGGAAACACCATATATTTT. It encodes CASGTGKVTGNTIYF.

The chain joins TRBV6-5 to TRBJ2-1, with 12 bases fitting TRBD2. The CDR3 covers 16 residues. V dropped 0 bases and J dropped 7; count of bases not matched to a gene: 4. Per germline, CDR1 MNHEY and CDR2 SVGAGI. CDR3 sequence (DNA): TGTGCCAGCAGTTACTCGCTAGCGGGGGGGCAAAATGAGCAGTTCTTC. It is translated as CASSYSLAGGQNEQFF.

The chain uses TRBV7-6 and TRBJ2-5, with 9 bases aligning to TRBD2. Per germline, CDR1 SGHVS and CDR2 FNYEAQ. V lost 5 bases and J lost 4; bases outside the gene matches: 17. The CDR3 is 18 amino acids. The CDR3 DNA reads TGTGCCAGCAGCCCACAAAGGGCTAGCGGGACGGAAGGAGAGACCCAGTACTTC. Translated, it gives CASSPQRASGTEGETQYF.

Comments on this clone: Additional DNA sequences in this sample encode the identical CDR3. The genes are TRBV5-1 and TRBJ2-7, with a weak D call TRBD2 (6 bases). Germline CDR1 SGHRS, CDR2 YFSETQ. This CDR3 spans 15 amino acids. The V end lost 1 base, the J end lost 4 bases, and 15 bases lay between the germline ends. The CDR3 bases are TGCGCCAGCAGCTTGCCGGGACTCGGTACGTACGAGCAGTACTTC. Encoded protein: CASSLPGLGTYEQYF.

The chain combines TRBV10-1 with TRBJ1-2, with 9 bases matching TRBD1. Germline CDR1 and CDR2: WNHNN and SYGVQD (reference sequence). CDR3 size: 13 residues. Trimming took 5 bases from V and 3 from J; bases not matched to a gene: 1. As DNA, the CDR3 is TGCGCCAGCAGTCGGGACAGGGACTATGGCTACACCTTC. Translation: CASSRDRDYGYTF.

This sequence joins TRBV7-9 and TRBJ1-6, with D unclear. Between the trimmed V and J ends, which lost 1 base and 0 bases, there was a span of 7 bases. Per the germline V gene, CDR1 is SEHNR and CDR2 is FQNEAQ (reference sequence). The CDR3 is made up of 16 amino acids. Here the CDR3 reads CASSLDWSSYNSPLHF. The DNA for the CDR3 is TGTGCCAGCAGCTTAGACTGGAGCTCCTATAATTCACCCCTCCACTTT. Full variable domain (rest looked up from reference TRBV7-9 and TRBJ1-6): DTGVSQNPRHKITKRGQNVTFRCDPISEHNRLYWYRQTLGQGPEFLTYFQNEAQLEKSRLLSDRFSAERPKGSFSTLEIQRTEQGDSAMYLCASSLDWSSYNSPLHFGNGTRLTVT.

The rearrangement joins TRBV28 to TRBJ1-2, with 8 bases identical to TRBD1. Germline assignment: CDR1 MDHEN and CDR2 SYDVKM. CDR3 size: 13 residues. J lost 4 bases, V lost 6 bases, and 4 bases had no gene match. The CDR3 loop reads CASRKQGVYGYTF. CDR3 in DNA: TGTGCCAGCAGAAAACAGGGGGTCTATGGCTACACCTTC.

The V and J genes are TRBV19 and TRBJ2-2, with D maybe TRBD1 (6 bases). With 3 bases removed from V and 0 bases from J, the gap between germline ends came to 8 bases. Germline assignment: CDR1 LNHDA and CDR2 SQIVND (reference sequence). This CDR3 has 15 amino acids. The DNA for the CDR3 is TGTGCCAGTAGTATTCAGGGGACGAACACCGGGGAGCTGTTTTTT. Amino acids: CASSIQGTNTGELFF.

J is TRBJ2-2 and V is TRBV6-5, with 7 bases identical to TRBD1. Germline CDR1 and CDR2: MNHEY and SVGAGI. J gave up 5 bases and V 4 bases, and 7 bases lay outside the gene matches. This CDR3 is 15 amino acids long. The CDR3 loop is CASSSWTGETGELFF. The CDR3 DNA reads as TGTGCCAGCAGTTCTTGGACAGGAGAGACCGGGGAGCTGTTTTTT.

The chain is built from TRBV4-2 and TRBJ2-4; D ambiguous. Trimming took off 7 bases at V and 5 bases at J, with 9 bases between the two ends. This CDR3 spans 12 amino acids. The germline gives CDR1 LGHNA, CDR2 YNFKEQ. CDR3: CASISGENIQYF. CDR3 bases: TGTGCCAGCATCTCAGGCGAAAACATTCAGTACTTC.

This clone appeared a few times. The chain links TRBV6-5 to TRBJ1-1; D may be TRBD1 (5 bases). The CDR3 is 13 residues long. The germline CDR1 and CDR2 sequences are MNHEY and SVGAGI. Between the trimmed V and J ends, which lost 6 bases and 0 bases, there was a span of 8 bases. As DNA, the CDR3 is TGTGCCAGCAGCCTGACAGTGAACACTGAAGCTTTCTTT. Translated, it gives CASSLTVNTEAFF.

The CDR3 DNA reads as TGTGCCAGCAGCTTTGAACTAGCGGGGTACTACGAGCAGTACTTC. It yields the protein CASSFELAGYYEQYF. The chain has TRBV7-9 and TRBJ2-7; 10 bases align to TRBD2. In germline, CDR1 is SEHNR, CDR2 FQNEAQ (reference sequence). The ends lost 3 bases at V and 3 bases at J; junction bases unmatched: 5. CDR3 size: 15 residues.

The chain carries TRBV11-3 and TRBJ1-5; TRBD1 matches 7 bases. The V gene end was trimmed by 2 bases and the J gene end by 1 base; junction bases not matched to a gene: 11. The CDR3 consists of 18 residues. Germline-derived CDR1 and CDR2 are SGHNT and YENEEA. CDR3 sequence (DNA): TGTGCCAGCAGCTTAAACAAATTGACAGGGCTGAGCAATCAGCCCCAGCATTTT. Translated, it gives CASSLNKLTGLSNQPQHF.

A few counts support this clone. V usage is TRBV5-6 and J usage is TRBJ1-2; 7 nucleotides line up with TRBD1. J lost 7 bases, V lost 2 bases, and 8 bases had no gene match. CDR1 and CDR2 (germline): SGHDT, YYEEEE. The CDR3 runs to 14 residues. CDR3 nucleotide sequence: TGTGCCAGCAGCTTAGCGGACAGGCCCTCTGGCTACACCTTC. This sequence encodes CASSLADRPSGYTF.